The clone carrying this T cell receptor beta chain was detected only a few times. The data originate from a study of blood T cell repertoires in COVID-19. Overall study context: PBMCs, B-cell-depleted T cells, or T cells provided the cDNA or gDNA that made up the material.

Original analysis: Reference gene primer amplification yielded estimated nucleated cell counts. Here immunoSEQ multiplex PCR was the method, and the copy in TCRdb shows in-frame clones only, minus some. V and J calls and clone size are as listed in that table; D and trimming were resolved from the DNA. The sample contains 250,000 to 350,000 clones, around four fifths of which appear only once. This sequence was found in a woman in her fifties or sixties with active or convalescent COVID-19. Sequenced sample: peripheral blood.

The CDR3 region has the DNA TGTGCCAGCAGCGACCCCTCGGGGGTAGCGGAGAAGAATGAGCAGTTCTTC. It encodes CASSDPSGVAEKNEQFF. This rearrangement joins TRBV9 to TRBJ2-1; D is perhaps TRBD2 (6 bases). Per the germline V gene, CDR1 is SGDLS and CDR2 is YYNGEE. V lost 3 bases to trimming and J lost 7 bases, with 23 bases between them. The CDR3 covers 17 residues.